This T cell receptor beta chain is drawn from a study of blood T cell repertoires in COVID-19. Sequencing used immunoSEQ multiplex PCR; TCRdb keeps in-frame clones, though not all of them. The sample lists fewer than 400,000 clones, nearly 90% seen once, with 1.5% to 2% in the top ten. The V end was cut by 7 bases, the J end by 1 base, with 14 bases between. This CDR3 spans 15 amino acids. The germline gives CDR1 MNHNY, CDR2 SVGAGI (reference sequence). The chain employs TRBV6-6 and TRBJ1-5; possible D gene TRBD1, 6 bases. This clonotype was sampled from a woman in her thirties with COVID-19, enrolled during active disease. Sequencing input: peripheral blood. In DNA, the CDR3 is TGTGCCAGCACCCAGGCGGGGGGCAGCAATCAGCCCCAGCATTTT. Residues: CASTQAGGSNQPQHF.